The entry below describes one T cell receptor beta chain. Study processing details: Reference gene primer amplification in the assay estimated nucleated cell counts. Profiling relied on immunoSEQ multiplex PCR, and the TCRdb table lists in-frame clones only, not all of them. Clone size and the V and J calls come from that table; the DNA yielded D and trimming. The table has roughly 110,000 clones, 70% to 90% seen once; the top ten hold 4% to 6%. The sample is drawn from a study of blood T cell repertoires in COVID-19. Study overall: Samples came from the United States, Italy and Spain, spanning acute and convalescent COVID-19. Sample material is recorded as cDNA or gDNA derived from T cells, B-cell-depleted T cells, or PBMCs.

With 0 bases removed from V and 0 bases from J, the gap between germline ends came to 18 bases. The CDR3 length is 20 residues. Germline V gene sequence: CDR1 LGHNA, CDR2 YSLEER. The sequenced material came from peripheral blood. This rearrangement joins TRBV4-3 to TRBJ2-6; perhaps TRBD1 as D (6 bases). The sequence derives from a man aged 40-50 years with active or convalescent COVID-19. This CDR3 is CASSQDGWGTGTSGANVLTF. CDR3 nucleotides: TGCGCCAGCAGCCAAGATGGGTGGGGCACAGGGACCTCTGGGGCCAACGTCCTGACTTTC.